This TCR beta chain is drawn from a study of shared clonotypes between healthy human individuals. Naive-designated CD8 cells lacked CD45RO, were positively enriched for CCR7, and omitted terminally differentiated effector memory CD45RA+ cells. From germline, CDR1 is SGHAT and CDR2 FQNNGV. V lost 5 bases and J lost 5, with 15 bases in between. This CDR3 region has 14 residues. On sorted subsets, replicate PCRs used approximately 190 ng DNA, or 31,000 or so T cell genomes. Generated by immunoSEQ multiplex PCR, the TCRdb table keeps only in-frame clones and is missing some. The repertoire holds roughly 2.1 million clones, with just over 90% as singletons.

The sequencing sample was made of naive CD8+ T cells from PBMCs. V is TRBV11-2 and J is TRBJ2-5; TRBD1 is a possible D gene (6 bases). The TCR sequence derives from a man aged 18-30 years in good health. Some clones in this sample may be carry-over from other donors' samples. CDR3 DNA sequence: TGTGCCAGCAGCGAACGACAGGTAGACGAGACCCAGTACTTC. Protein: CASSERQVDETQYF.